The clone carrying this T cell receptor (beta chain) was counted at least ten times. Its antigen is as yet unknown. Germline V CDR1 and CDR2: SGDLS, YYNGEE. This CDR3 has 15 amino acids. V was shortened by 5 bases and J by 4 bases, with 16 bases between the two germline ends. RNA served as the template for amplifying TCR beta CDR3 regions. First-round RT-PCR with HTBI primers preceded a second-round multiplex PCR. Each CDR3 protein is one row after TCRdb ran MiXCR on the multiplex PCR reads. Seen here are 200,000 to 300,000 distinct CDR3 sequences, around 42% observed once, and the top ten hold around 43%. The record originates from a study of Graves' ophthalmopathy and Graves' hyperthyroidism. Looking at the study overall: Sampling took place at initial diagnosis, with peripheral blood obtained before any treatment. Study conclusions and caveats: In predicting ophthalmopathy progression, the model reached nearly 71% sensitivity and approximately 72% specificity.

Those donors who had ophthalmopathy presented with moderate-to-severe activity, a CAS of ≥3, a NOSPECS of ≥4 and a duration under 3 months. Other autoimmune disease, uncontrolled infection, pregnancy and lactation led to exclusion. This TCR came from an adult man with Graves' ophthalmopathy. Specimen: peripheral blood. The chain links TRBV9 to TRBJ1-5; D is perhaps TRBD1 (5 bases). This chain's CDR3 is CASSADGAANQPQHF. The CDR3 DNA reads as TGTGCCAGCAGTGCCGATGGGGCCGCTAATCAGCCCCAGCATTTT.